The 16 T cell receptor beta chains given below trace back to one sample, sequenced in a study of radiotherapy plus CTLA-4 blockade in lung cancer. TCRdb's copy holds only in-frame clones and misses some; the assay was immunoSEQ multiplex PCR. The table shows fewer than 100,000 clones, with about four fifths occurring only once. The material sequenced was peripheral blood, taken from a patient treated with radiotherapy plus ipilimumab. Every receptor here comes from a human donor with non-small cell lung cancer who had stable disease on radiotherapy plus ipilimumab.

This chain joins TRBV6-5 and TRBJ1-1, with 8 bases aligning to TRBD1. CDR1 is MNHEY and CDR2 is SVGAGI in the germline V gene. Trimming removed 5 bases from V and 4 bases from J; junction bases left unmatched: 6. The CDR3 totals 14 residues. The CDR3 here is CASSTGQGGTEAFF. The CDR3 nucleotides read TGTGCCAGCAGTACCGGACAGGGAGGCACTGAAGCTTTCTTT.

The rearrangement uses TRBV5-5 and TRBJ1-1; D not certain. The CDR3 has 13 amino acids. The V gene's germline CDR1 is SGHKS and CDR2 YYEKEE (reference sequence). Trimming cost V 3 bases and J 1 base, with 7 bases left between them. CDR3 amino acids: CASSSKGNTEAFF. CDR3 DNA sequence: TGTGCCAGCAGCTCGAAGGGGAACACTGAAGCTTTCTTT.

V usage is TRBV11-2 and J usage is TRBJ1-5; perhaps TRBD1 as D (5 bases). Germline V gene sequence: CDR1 SGHAT, CDR2 FQNNGV. The CDR3 contains 14 residues. The V and J ends lost 5 bases and 2 bases respectively, with 10 bases between them. CDR3 protein: CASSLGTGNQPQHF. The CDR3 DNA sequence: TGTGCCAGCAGCCTCGGGACCGGCAATCAGCCCCAGCATTTT.

The genes are TRBV18 and TRBJ2-1, with 11 bases matching TRBD2. This CDR3 region has 14 residues. Trimming at V came to 2 bases and at J to 8 bases, leaving 2 bases not matched to a gene. Germline CDR1 KGHSH, CDR2 LQKENI. CDR3 DNA sequence: TGTGCCAGCTCACCAGCACTAGCGGGAGATGAGCAGTTCTTC. It translates to CASSPALAGDEQFF.

The chain carries TRBV6-1 and TRBJ2-7; 10 positions match TRBD1. Germline values: CDR1 MNHNS, CDR2 SASEGT. The CDR3 totals 15 residues. V lost 6 bases and J lost 0; bases outside the gene matches: 5. The CDR3 DNA sequence: TGTGCCAGCAGGCCGGGACAGGGGTTCTCCTACGAGCAGTACTTC. It codes for CASRPGQGFSYEQYF.

V gene TRBV5-4 combines with J gene TRBJ2-2; D unclear. V was cut by 0 bases and J by 8 bases, with 5 bases left in between. Germline loops: CDR1 SGHNT, CDR2 YYREEE (reference sequence). This CDR3 region has 12 residues. CDR3 loop: CASSLERGELFF. DNA for the CDR3: TGTGCCAGCAGCTTGGAGAGGGGGGAGCTGTTTTTT.

The V and J genes are TRBV7-9 and TRBJ2-2, with D tentatively TRBD1 or TRBD2 (5 bases each). V was clipped by 4 bases and J by 2 bases, with 14 bases between them. Germline lookup yields CDR1 SEHNR and CDR2 FQNEAQ (reference sequence). The length of the CDR3 is 16 residues. The CDR3 DNA reads as TGTGCCAGCAGCTCCCAGGGACGGGTTAACACCGGGGAGCTGTTTTTT. Protein product: CASSSQGRVNTGELFF.

The chain carries TRBV7-2 and TRBJ2-7; TRBD1 is a possible D gene (6 bases). The CDR3 sequence is 14 residues long. Germline V lookup: CDR1 SGHTA, CDR2 FQGNSA. Trimming left V 2 bases short and J 2 bases short, with 10 bases between. This chain's CDR3 is CASSLSGTPYEQYF. In DNA, the CDR3 is TGTGCCAGCAGCTTATCCGGGACACCCTACGAGCAGTACTTC.

This chain joins TRBV7-9 and TRBJ2-3, with 9 bases that match TRBD2. With 9 bases clipped from V and 1 base from J, the junction kept 8 bases outside the gene matches. Germline V gene data show CDR1 as SEHNR and CDR2 as FQNEAQ (reference sequence). This CDR3 region has 15 residues. This CDR3 is CASLKAGGGTDTQYF. The CDR3 bases are TGTGCCAGTCTAAAAGCGGGAGGCGGCACAGATACGCAGTATTTT.

The rearrangement uses TRBV4-1 and TRBJ1-2, with D perhaps matching TRBD1 (5 bases). Trimming shortened V by 0 bases and J by 1 base, and 21 bases separated the two germline ends. The CDR3 has 19 amino acids. Germline CDR1 MGHRA, CDR2 YSYEKL. The CDR3 region is CASSQEGRDAFEVNYGYTF. The CDR3 DNA follows: TGCGCCAGCAGCCAAGAGGGTCGGGACGCATTTGAAGTTAACTATGGCTACACCTTC.

J is TRBJ2-1 and V is TRBV9; TRBD2 matches at 11 bases. CDR1 and CDR2 (germline): SGDLS, YYNGEE. The J segment lost 4 bases and the V segment lost 4 bases, leaving 4 bases of the junction unmatched. The CDR3 contains 15 residues. CDR3 sequence (DNA): TGTGCCAGCAGCCCCGGGACTAGCGGTTACAATGAGCAGTTCTTC. It codes for CASSPGTSGYNEQFF.

A note on this clone: A read error may produce the germline difference seen at one junction end. The identical CDR3 is also encoded by other nucleotide sequences in the sample. The rearrangement links TRBV4-1 to TRBJ2-5; D is uncertain. This CDR3 contains 12 residues. CDR1 is MGHRA, CDR2 YSYEKL, per germline. This CDR3 reads CASSQDEETQYF. The CDR3 region has the DNA TGCGCCAGCAGCCAAGATGAAGAAACCCAGTACTTC.

This sequence joins TRBV7-9 and TRBJ2-7; D perhaps matches TRBD2 (6 bases). V gave up 6 bases and J gave up 2 bases, with 17 bases separating them. Germline V gene lookup returns CDR1 SEHNR and CDR2 FQNEAQ (reference sequence). This CDR3 region has 15 residues. CDR3 sequence (DNA): TGTGCCAGCAGGCTTGATCTAGCGACCCCCTACGAGCAGTACTTC. Translating it yields CASRLDLATPYEQYF.

The chain employs TRBV5-1 and TRBJ1-4, with 9 bases matching TRBD1. CDR3 length: 14 amino acids. J gave up 6 bases and V 4 bases, and 4 bases lay outside the gene matches. Germline assignment: CDR1 SGHRS and CDR2 YFSETQ. CDR3 nucleotide sequence: TGCGCCAGCAGCACTGGGACAGGGTATGAAAAACTGTTTTTT. Its translation is CASSTGTGYEKLFF. Using reference TRBV5-1 and TRBJ1-4 for the parts outside the CDR3, the full variable domain is KAGVTQTPRYLIKTRGQQVTLSCSPISGHRSVSWYQQTPGQGLQFLFEYFSETQRNKGNFPGRFSGRQFSNSRSEMNVSTLELGDSALYLCASSTGTGYEKLFFGSGTQLSVL.

The chain combines TRBV5-1 with TRBJ2-7; the D gene is possibly TRBD1 (6 bases). CDR1 and CDR2 from the germline V gene are SGHRS and YFSETQ. This CDR3 is 14 amino acids long. The V end lost 4 bases, the J end lost 4 bases, and 15 bases lay between the germline ends. The CDR3 coding sequence is TGCGCCAGCAGCCCCTCCCGGGACAAGTACGAGCAGTACTTC. It yields the protein CASSPSRDKYEQYF.

The genes are TRBV18 and TRBJ2-7; D may be TRBD1 (6 bases). The CDR3 runs to 14 residues. The germline V gene has CDR1 KGHSH and CDR2 LQKENI. Trimming removed 2 bases at V and 2 bases at J, with 10 bases between. DNA for the CDR3: TGTGCCAGCTCACCAACAGGGAAAACCTACGAGCAGTACTTC. Its protein product is CASSPTGKTYEQYF.